This TCR beta chain was captured by sequencing in a study of early T cells in non-severe SARS-CoV-2 infection (dated by TCRdb to the early 2020s). With respect to the entire study: Bulk RNA from unsorted whole blood was used for TCR sequencing, so alpha and beta chains could not be paired.

Overall study outcomes, separate from this receptor: VDJdb matching was skewed toward anti-spike CD8 responses and likely underestimated virus-specific expansions, missing private and CD4 specificities.

The method behind the library was 5' RACE. The sequencer was a NextSeq 500. In the TCR library protocol, unique molecular identifiers were attached to individual cDNA molecules to correct for PCR bias and sequencing error. Both TCR alpha and beta chains were sequenced, and tight co-correlation was observed between alpha and beta sequence abundances in each sample. Processing in the source paper ran as follows. Decombinator V4 was used to annotate the V gene, J gene and CDR3 of the TCR sequences. TCRs were defined as expanded if a significant change between any two time points was detected under a Poisson model with p below 0.0001. TCR abundances were normalised to the total number of TCRs sequenced in each sample and reported as counts per million. TRAV1-2 paired with TRAJ12, TRAJ20 or TRAJ33 defined MAIT TCRs, while TRAV10 paired with TRAJ18 defined iNKT TCRs. VDJdb, accessed 1 November 2021, was searched for CMV, EBV and SARS-CoV-2 annotated TCRs, with TCRs annotated for multiple antigens excluded. TCRdb reanalyzed the raw reads on its own, using fastp at Q25 for trimming and MiXCR for clone calling, and kept in-frame beta chains. Entries are consolidated by CDR3 protein sequence, retaining the most common genes and DNA. What appears here as the V and J calls and clone size reflects TCRdb's work, not the paper's. This sample lists about 47,000 distinct CDR3 sequences; less than 10% were detected once. Of the sample, about 5.4% is held by the ten largest clones.

V loses 6 bases at its end and J loses 4 bases; junction bases beyond the gene matches: 11. The CDR3 holds 15 amino acids from the cysteine to the phenylalanine. Left in the record is the CDR3 DNA by itself, 45 bases read in frame from the first base. Comment on this clonotype: Its antigen has not been determined. The record has no base qualities; no much larger clone is one base away.

Set within a cohort of healthcare workers in London, UK, this nested case-control study involved weekly PCR testing of nasopharyngeal swabs along with blood sampling. Healthcare workers were recruited between 23 and 31 March 2020, during the week of the UK lockdown, and were followed weekly for up to roughly 16 weeks. The rearrangement joined TRBV12-3 or TRBV12-4 to TRBJ1-2, with 7 junctional bases fitting TRBD1. The starting material was whole blood, obtained at baseline. The TCR originated in an adult who was a healthcare worker with PCR-confirmed SARS-CoV-2 infection or an uninfected control (not recorded which). The CDR3 in this case is CASSKASGTAYGYTF. The DNA reads as follows: TGTGCCAGCAGCAAGGCCTCCGGGACAGCCTATGGCTACACCTTC.